This T cell receptor (beta chain) was identified in a study of CD8+CD57+ T cells in acquired aplastic anemia (dated by TCRdb to the late 2010s). Study-wide context: DNA extracted from sorted CD4+ and CD8+ cells had a mean of about 3.2 ug, with a range of about 0.18 to 27.4 ug. Mean read counts for healthy donor samples were roughly 10 million for CD4+ cells and 11.0 million for CD8+ cells. General study outcomes and caveats: CD8+ Simpson's diversity did not differ significantly between patients and healthy controls (P=0.060). Although roughly 30 CD8+ CDR3 sequences were shared by patients and controls, these sequences appeared highly expressed in patients and within the immunodominant clones of patients.

TCR repertoires of sorted CD4+ and CD8+ blood T cells from severe aplastic anemia patients and healthy subjects were deep-sequenced in the study. Ficoll-Paque density gradient centrifugation was used to isolate peripheral blood mononuclear cells. Before DNA extraction, CD4+ and CD8+ T cells were sorted by FACS or by magnetic beads. Notes on this clonotype: Its target antigen remains unknown. A read error is likely, as this CDR3 ends without the conserved phenylalanine or tryptophan.

The V and J ends are trimmed by 0 bases and 2 bases, leaving 14 bases between them. The CDR3 has 16 residues if both end residues are counted. The CDR3 DNA has 48 bases and is translated from base 1. For CDR1 and CDR2, the germline V gene lists SNHLY and FYNNEI. Genomic DNA was used as template for profiling of TCR beta VDJ combinations and CDR3 sequences. TCR repertoire sequencing was run on an Illumina HiSeq 2000. The authors' pipeline ran thus. Repertoire assessment relied on Simpson's diversity index, CDR3 size and DJ length profiles, and TRBV/TRBJ rearrangement plots. Whichever DNA sequence was most abundant in the deep sequencing data was defined as the immunodominant clone. CDR3 amino acid sequences were checked for sharing across subjects and were also compared against the VDJdb database and published repertoires. Starting from the raw public reads, TCRdb applied fastp trimming at Q25, assembled clones with MiXCR and retained in-frame beta chains. Identical CDR3 proteins give one entry, which carries the most common genes and DNA. TCRdb, rather than the study authors, made the V and J calls. The sample includes roughly 200,000 distinct CDR3 sequences, with approximately 60% observed a single time. The ten largest clones take up about 29% of the sample.

Recombination joined TRBV2 with TRBJ2-7, with TRBD1 tentatively as D gene (5 bases match). Input material: sorted CD4+, CD8+, or CD8+CD57+ T cells (not recorded which) from PBMCs. This receptor was identified in a human donor in good health. The base sequence is TGTGCCAGCAGTGAAGCAGGGCCAGGGCAAGCCTACGAGCAGTACTTA. The resulting protein is CASSEAGPGQAYEQYL.